The rows below give T cell receptor beta chains drawn from one sample of a study of CD8+CD57+ T cells in acquired aplastic anemia. TCRdb reanalysed the reads using MiXCR and keeps one entry per CDR3 protein. Here the sample spans some 170,000 distinct CDR3 sequences, around 48% being singletons. Source material: sorted CD4+, CD8+, or CD8+CD57+ T cells (not recorded which) from PBMCs. The receptors shown here come from a human donor with aplastic anemia. Each CDR3 is given with its conserved first and last residue. D genes are given only for firm matches. Only part of the rows carry a size: once, few, many, or a class if the clone is expanded.

j_call | d_call | clone_size | v_call | cdr3_aa | cdr3_nt
TRBJ2-1 | NA | NA | TRBV15 | CATSREVLGRSLYNERFF | TGTGCCACCAGCAGAGAGGTCCTGGGCCGGAGTCTCTACAATGAGCGGTTCTTC
TRBJ1-1 | NA | many | TRBV19 | CASIRTGSFTEAFF | TGTGCCAGTATCCGGACTGGAAGTTTCACTGAAGCTTTCTTT
TRBJ2-3 | NA | many | TRBV20-1 | CSARYSGSTDTQYF | TGCAGTGCTAGGTATAGCGGTAGCACAGATACGCAGTATTTT
TRBJ1-6 | NA | NA | TRBV7-9 | CASSLEDGSPLHF | TGTGCCAGCAGCTTAGAGGACGGTTCACCCCTCCACTTT
TRBJ1-1 | NA | NA | TRBV19 | CASSISKDTEAFF | TGTGCCAGTAGTATTTCGAAGGACACTGAAGCTTTCTTT
TRBJ2-3 | NA | NA | TRBV15 | CATSRDRAGGVDRDTQYF | TGTGCCACCAGCAGAGATCGAGCTGGCGGGGTGGATAGAGATACGCAGTATTTT
TRBJ1-6 | NA | many | TRBV6-5 | CASSFRDIHNSPLHF | TGTGCCAGCAGTTTCCGGGACATCCATAATTCACCCCTCCACTTT
TRBJ2-3 | TRBD2 | NA | TRBV12-3/TRBV12-4 | CASSWTSVVDTQYF | TGTGCCAGCAGTTGGACTAGCGTAGTAGATACGCAGTATTTT
TRBJ1-2 | NA | few | TRBV7-9 | CASSFVNYGYTF | TGTGCCAGCAGCTTCGTAAACTATGGCTACACCTTC
TRBJ2-7 | NA | NA | TRBV19 | CASSISGEAGEQYF | TGTGCCAGTAGTATTTCAGGGGAGGCGGGCGAGCAGTACTTC
TRBJ2-6 | NA | many | TRBV7-6 | CASSLAGGGAGANVLTF | TGTGCCAGCAGCTTAGCGGGGGGGGGCGCTGGGGCCAACGTCCTGACTTTC
TRBJ1-2 | NA | NA | TRBV18 | CASSPLPPTNYGYTF | TGTGCCAGCTCACCCCTCCCCCCAACTAACTATGGCTACACCTTC
TRBJ1-2 | NA | many | TRBV6-1 | CASRPGANYGYTF | TGTGCCAGCAGGCCGGGCGCTAACTATGGCTACACCTTC
TRBJ1-1 | TRBD1 | NA | TRBV19 | CASSSYESRQGVGAFF | TGTGCCAGTAGCTCCTACGAATCTCGACAGGGTGTTGGAGCTTTCTTT
TRBJ2-2 | NA | NA | TRBV7-9 | CASSLAGLPGELFF | TGTGCCAGCAGCTTAGCCGGACTACCGGGGGAGCTGTTTTTT
TRBJ1-2 | NA | many | TRBV7-8 | CASSPRQVFGYTF | TGTGCCAGCAGCCCCAGACAGGTCTTTGGCTACACCTTC
TRBJ2-3 | NA | NA | TRBV27 | CASSLADGSFTDTQYF | TGTGCCAGCAGTTTGGCGGACGGTTCATTCACAGATACGCAGTATTTT
TRBJ1-6 | TRBD1 | NA | TRBV29-1 | CSVRQGESPLHF | TGCAGCGTTCGGCAGGGGGAATCACCCCTCCACTTT
TRBJ2-2 | NA | many | TRBV14 | CASSRDLNTGELFF | TGTGCCAGCAGCCGCGACCTCAACACCGGGGAGCTGTTTTTT
TRBJ2-7 | NA | NA | TRBV19 | CASSTRAREQYF | TGTGCCAGTAGTACCCGAGCGAGGGAGCAGTACTTC
TRBJ1-1 | NA | NA | TRBV24-1 | CAIQPPLGRNTEAFF | TGTGCCATACAACCGCCGTTAGGCAGAAACACTGAAGCTTTCTTT
TRBJ2-1 | TRBD2 | many | TRBV7-2 | CASSWGGVMNEQFF | TGTGCCAGCAGCTGGGGGGGGGTTATGAATGAGCAGTTCTTC
TRBJ2-2 | NA | few | TRBV15 | CATSSYLGELFF | TGTGCCACCAGCTCGTACTTAGGGGAGCTGTTTTTT
TRBJ2-2 | TRBD2 | NA | TRBV5-1 | CASSHGLAGVLGELFF | TGCGCCAGCAGCCATGGACTAGCGGGAGTACTCGGGGAGCTGTTTTTT
TRBJ2-6 | NA | many | TRBV7-2 | CASSWGDGANVLTF | TGTGCCAGCAGCTGGGGGGACGGGGCCAACGTCCTGACTTTC
TRBJ2-7 | TRBD2 | NA | TRBV6-1 | CASGGLAVSYEQYF | TGTGCCAGCGGAGGACTAGCGGTATCCTACGAGCAGTACTTC
TRBJ2-2 | NA | NA | TRBV7-8 | CASSLAAVIRPTGELFF | TGTGCCAGCAGCTTAGCAGCAGTCATCCGGCCCACCGGGGAGCTGTTTTTT
TRBJ1-1 | TRBD1 | once | TRBV7-8 | CASSSRFRDRDTEAFF | TGTGCCAGCAGCTCACGATTCCGGGACAGGGACACTGAAGCTTTCTTT
TRBJ2-7 | TRBD2 | NA | TRBV10-3 | CAIRLGTSGGEQYF | TGTGCCATCCGACTCGGGACTAGCGGCGGCGAGCAGTACTTC
TRBJ1-5 | NA | many | TRBV4-2 | CASSQDRRGGNQPQHF | TGTGCCAGCAGCCAAGATAGGCGGGGGGGGAATCAGCCCCAGCATTTT
TRBJ2-5 | TRBD2 | NA | TRBV7-2 | CASSRGGLAGAETQYF | TGTGCCAGCAGCCGAGGAGGACTAGCGGGTGCAGAGACCCAGTACTTC
TRBJ1-3 | TRBD1 | NA | TRBV15 | CATSRGTGTYSGNTIYF | TGTGCCACCAGCAGGGGGACAGGGACCTACTCTGGAAACACCATATATTTT
TRBJ1-1 | NA | many | TRBV20-1 | CSARVRRRGDTEAFF | TGCAGTGCTAGAGTCCGTAGGAGGGGCGACACTGAAGCTTTCTTT
TRBJ1-2 | TRBD1 | NA | TRBV19 | CASRQGDGGYTF | TGTGCCAGTAGACAGGGGGATGGTGGCTACACCTTC
TRBJ2-3 | TRBD1 | NA | TRBV2 | CASRRTGGAFRRTDTQYF | TGTGCCAGCAGACGGACAGGGGGCGCTTTTCGTAGGACAGATACGCAGTATTTT
TRBJ1-2 | TRBD1 | NA | TRBV19 | CASSRQGIDYGYTF | TGTGCCAGTAGCCGACAGGGGATCGACTATGGCTACACCTTC
TRBJ2-2 | NA | NA | TRBV15 | CATSGRDVGTGELFF | TGTGCCACCAGCGGGCGGGATGTCGGCACCGGGGAGCTGTTTTTT
TRBJ2-1 | TRBD1 | NA | TRBV11-1 | CASSLGTGTGPNERFF | TGCGCCAGCAGCTTAGGGACCGGGACAGGGCCCAATGAGCGGTTCTTC
TRBJ2-5 | NA | few | TRBV10-3 | CAISEVGQETQYF | TGTGCCATCAGTGAAGTTGGACAAGAGACCCAGTACTTC
TRBJ1-2 | NA | many | TRBV3-1 | CASSQGLTGNIYGYTF | TGTGCCAGCAGCCAAGGGTTAACGGGGAACATCTATGGCTACACCTTC
TRBJ1-1 | TRBD1 | once | TRBV6-1 | CAGRGTGTNTEAFF | TGTGCCGGCAGGGGGACAGGGACGAACACTGAAGCTTTCTTT
TRBJ2-2 | TRBD2 | NA | TRBV7-8 | CASSLATSGGTGELFF | TGTGCCAGCAGCTTGGCGACTAGCGGGGGCACCGGGGAGCTGTTTTTT
TRBJ1-6 | TRBD1 | NA | TRBV20-1 | CSARDPGGSYNSPLHF | TGCAGTGCTAGAGATCCAGGGGGGTCCTATAATTCACCCCTCCACTTT
TRBJ2-7 | TRBD1 | NA | TRBV9 | CASSVGTGVGYEQYF | TGTGCCAGCAGCGTAGGAACAGGGGTTGGCTACGAGCAGTACTTC
TRBJ1-1 | NA | NA | TRBV7-3 | CASSAGGRTEAFF | TGTGCCAGCAGCGCGGGGGGGCGGACTGAAGCTTTCTTT
TRBJ2-7 | TRBD1 | few | TRBV10-3 | CAITAQGAGEQYF | TGTGCCATCACTGCACAGGGGGCTGGGGAGCAGTACTTC
TRBJ1-5 | NA | NA | TRBV6-1 | CASLPTGWRVSNQPQHF | TGTGCCAGCCTTCCGACGGGCTGGAGGGTAAGCAATCAGCCCCAGCATTTT
TRBJ2-5 | TRBD1 | NA | TRBV20-1 | CSAPRQGSGTQYF | TGCAGTGCTCCTCGACAGGGGTCTGGGACCCAGTACTTC
TRBJ1-1 | NA | NA | TRBV10-3 | CATSEMEAMNTEAFF | TGTGCCACCTCTGAAATGGAGGCGATGAACACTGAAGCTTTCTTT
TRBJ2-7 | NA | many | TRBV12-3/TRBV12-4 | CASSLGGGQPYEQYF | TGTGCCAGCAGTTTGGGCGGGGGCCAACCCTACGAGCAGTACTTC